Below, one T cell receptor (beta chain) is given with its context. Using its own MiXCR run on the 5' RACE reads, TCRdb lists one record per CDR3 protein. The sample holds about 520,000 distinct CDR3 sequences, roughly a fifth seen once. The data stem from a study of identical twins. V dropped 3 bases and J dropped 2; count of bases not matched to a gene: 14. CDR3 length: 18 residues. Germline values: CDR1 MNHEY, CDR2 SMNVEV (reference sequence). This same sample was also taken into another study, of T cells expressing NK-cell markers. Per that study: It was sorted CD3+CD56-NKG2C+, CD3+CD56+NKG2C- and CD3+CD56+NKG2C+ T cells that provided the TCR beta repertoires. An anti-gamma-delta TCR antibody restricted sorting to alpha-beta TCR T cells in several experiments.

Source material: CD4+ T cells sorted from blood. The origin of this receptor is a woman aged 18-29 years in good health. The rearrangement joins TRBV27 to TRBJ2-3; 7 bases map to TRBD1. CDR3 amino acids: CASSFSTGLYFPTDTQYF. As DNA, the CDR3 is TGTGCCAGCAGTTTTTCGACAGGGCTTTACTTCCCCACAGATACGCAGTATTTT.